The 10 T cell receptor beta chains below come from one sample, sequenced in a study of radiotherapy plus CTLA-4 blockade in lung cancer. The table came from immunoSEQ multiplex PCR; TCRdb's copy has only in-frame clones and leaves some out. The sample yields tens of thousands of clones, about three quarters seen once. The specimen was peripheral blood, collected from a patient treated with radiotherapy plus ipilimumab. The source is a human donor with non-small cell lung cancer who had a partial response to radiotherapy plus ipilimumab.

The chain uses TRBV16 and TRBJ2-2; D might be TRBD1 (6 bases). The germline V gene has CDR1 KGHSY and CDR2 FQNENV. This CDR3 is 15 amino acids long. Trimming left V 2 bases short and J 4 bases short, with 11 bases between. The CDR3 reads CASSQLQGSTGELFF. In nucleotides, the CDR3 is TGTGCCAGCAGCCAACTCCAGGGGAGCACCGGGGAGCTGTTTTTT.

This clone has a handful of counts. This chain joins TRBV30 and TRBJ1-1; a weak D match, TRBD1 (5 bases). From germline, CDR1 is GTSNPN and CDR2 SVGIG (reference sequence). CDR3 length: 13 amino acids. The ends were cut back, 3 bases at V and 1 base at J, with 9 bases in the middle. CDR3 coding DNA: TGTGCCTGGAGCGCGACAGAGAACACTGAAGCTTTCTTT. Protein product: CAWSATENTEAFF.

CDR3 coding DNA: TGCGCCAGCAGAGACAGGTCAAGCCCCGATTCACCCCTCCACTTT. The encoded protein is CASRDRSSPDSPLHF. The chain links TRBV10-2 to TRBJ1-6; D is possibly TRBD1 (6 bases). In germline, CDR1 is WSHSY, CDR2 SAAADI. This CDR3 has 15 amino acids. The V and J ends lost 6 bases and 8 bases respectively, with 17 bases between them.

The chain joins TRBV5-1 to TRBJ2-7, with 13 positions matching TRBD2. CDR3 length: 18 amino acids. Germline-derived CDR1 and CDR2 are SGHRS and YFSETQ. The ends lost 1 base at V and 2 bases at J; junction bases unmatched: 9. The CDR3 DNA sequence: TGCGCCAGCAGCTTGATGAGGACTAGCGGGGGCCTCACCTACGAGCAGTACTTC. This translates into CASSLMRTSGGLTYEQYF.

The rearrangement links TRBV6-5 to TRBJ1-1; 8 positions match TRBD1. The CDR3 has 13 amino acids. The V gene's germline CDR1 is MNHEY and CDR2 SVGAGI. The J segment lost 11 bases and the V segment lost 7 bases, leaving 12 bases of the junction unmatched. The CDR3 nucleotides are TGTGCCAGCACAGACAGGGGCGGGATCGGGGCTTTCTTT. Protein sequence: CASTDRGGIGAFF.

The chain has TRBV2 and TRBJ1-1; D is unresolved. Per germline, CDR1 SNHLY and CDR2 FYNNEI. Between the trimmed V and J ends, which lost 7 bases and 7 bases, there was a span of 16 bases. CDR3 size: 13 residues. CDR3 amino acids: CASTRGRVGEAFF. In DNA, the CDR3 is TGTGCCAGCACCCGTGGGCGGGTCGGTGAAGCTTTCTTT. Combining the CDR3 with reference TRBV2 and TRBJ1-1 gives the whole variable domain EPEVTQTPSHQVTQMGQEVILRCVPISNHLYFYWYRQILGQKVEFLVSFYNNEISEKSEIFDDQFSVERPDGSNFTLKIRSTKLEDSAMYFCASTRGRVGEAFFGQGTRLTVV.

This rearrangement joins TRBV5-6 to TRBJ2-7; TRBD1 matches 8 bases. V lost 4 bases and J lost 3; bases outside the gene matches: 6. The CDR3 contains 14 residues. CDR1 is SGHDT, CDR2 YYEEEE, per germline. The DNA of the CDR3 is TGTGCCAGCAGCCCCGGACAGGGATTCTACGAGCAGTACTTC. Translated, it gives CASSPGQGFYEQYF.

The CDR3 is CASSYPTGGETQYF. CDR3 sequence (DNA): TGTGCCAGCAGTTACCCAACAGGGGGAGAGACCCAGTACTTC. The chain employs TRBV6-6 and TRBJ2-5; 8 nucleotides agree with TRBD1. This CDR3 region has 14 residues. Trimming took 2 bases from V and 4 from J; bases not matched to a gene: 3. Per germline, CDR1 MNHNY and CDR2 SVGAGI (reference sequence).

The rearrangement links TRBV7-9 to TRBJ1-4; perhaps TRBD1 as D (6 bases). Germline CDR1 SEHNR, CDR2 FQNEAQ (reference sequence). This CDR3 has 14 residues. V lost 0 bases, J lost 8 bases, and 10 bases lay in between. CDR3 in DNA: TGTGCCAGCAGCTTAGCAGGGGGTGGGGAAAAACTGTTTTTT. This sequence encodes CASSLAGGGEKLFF.

The chain is built from TRBV6-6 and TRBJ2-7; 13 bases are a match to TRBD2. J lost 7 bases, V lost 2 bases, and 8 bases had no gene match. The CDR3 contains 16 residues. Per the germline V gene, CDR1 is MNHNY and CDR2 is SVGAGI (reference sequence). For the CDR3, the DNA is TGTGCCAGCAGTTACACTAGCGGGGGGGCCCGATGGGAGCAGTACTTC. This translates into CASSYTSGGARWEQYF.